This TCR beta chain was observed in a study of cytomegalovirus exposure and HLA in healthy donors. Study conclusions and caveats: It was likely that a cluster of highly shared sequence variants was a sequencing artifact.

The PCR contained 60 Vbeta and 13 Jbeta primers. Sequencing was performed with immunoSEQ multiplex PCR; in TCRdb, only in-frame clones are kept and a portion is missing. The sample has 95,000 to 150,000 clones; 75% to 90% are singletons. To note about this clone: Its antigen is undetermined.

The CDR3 covers 16 residues. The origin of this receptor is a young man in good health and CMV-seronegative. The gene calls are TRBV21-1 and TRBJ2-7; the table's D call, TRBD1, was not checked against the DNA. TRBV21-1 is a pseudogene segment. The specimen was PBMCs. CDR3 amino acids: CAGPGQGRFSTYEQYF. The CDR3 coding sequence is TGTGCCGGACCGGGACAGGGGCGTTTTTCCACCTACGAGCAGTACTTC.